The 6 T cell receptor beta chains given below trace back to one sample, sequenced in a study of blood T cell repertoires in COVID-19. Measured with immunoSEQ multiplex PCR; TCRdb has only the in-frame clones, and not every one. Of approximately 98,000 clones listed, over 75% are singletons. The source material was peripheral blood. The receptors originated from an elderly woman with acute or convalescent COVID-19.

The gene calls are TRBV12-3 or TRBV12-4 and TRBJ2-7; no clear D gene. CDR3 length: 13 amino acids. V was pared by 0 bases and J by 4 bases, with 7 bases between. The CDR3 sequence is CASSLAHSYEQYF. The CDR3, as DNA: TGTGCCAGCAGTTTAGCGCACTCGTACGAGCAGTACTTC.

This CDR3 is CASSLGQGGDSPLHF. Written as DNA, the CDR3 is TGTGCCAGCAGCTTAGGTCAGGGAGGTGATTCACCCCTCCACTTT. This chain joins TRBV7-2 and TRBJ1-6; the D gene is possibly TRBD1 (5 bases). With 1 base removed from V and 8 bases from J, the gap between germline ends came to 12 bases. Germline loops: CDR1 SGHTA, CDR2 FQGNSA. The CDR3 spans 15 residues.

V and J are TRBV6-5 and TRBJ2-7; a possible D gene is TRBD2 (6 bases). This CDR3 has 14 amino acids. V lost 10 bases to trimming and J lost 5 bases, with 21 bases between them. Germline CDR1 is MNHEY and CDR2 is SVGAGI. In DNA form, the CDR3 reads TGTGCCACTCGAAGGGGACTGGGACCGGACGAGCAGTACGTC. Translating gives CATRRGLGPDEQYV.

This chain uses TRBV7-2 with TRBJ2-2; 9 bases are a match to TRBD1. The CDR3 totals 15 residues. Germline CDR1 reads SGHTA; CDR2 reads FQGNSA. The junction had 7 bases not matched to a gene; V was cut back by 5 bases and J by 6 bases. DNA of the CDR3: TGTGCCAGCAGCCAGGACAGGGGAAACTCCGGGGAGCTGTTTTTT. The encoded protein is CASSQDRGNSGELFF.

V and J are TRBV21-1 and TRBJ1-1; whether TRBD1, the table's D call, matches the DNA was not checked. TRBV21-1 is marked as a pseudogene. CDR3 length: 12 amino acids. CDR3 region: CASSAGNTEAFF. In DNA, the CDR3 is TGTGCCAGCAGTGCAGGTAACACTGAAGCTTTCTTT.

The chain is built from TRBV19 and TRBJ2-1, with D unresolved. Germline CDR1 and CDR2: LNHDA and SQIVND (reference sequence). The ends were cut back, 1 base at V and 8 bases at J, with 15 bases in the middle. This CDR3 spans 15 amino acids. The CDR3 loop is CASSIGASSEHEQFF. The CDR3 DNA reads as TGTGCCAGTAGTATAGGGGCAAGCTCTGAGCATGAGCAGTTCTTC.